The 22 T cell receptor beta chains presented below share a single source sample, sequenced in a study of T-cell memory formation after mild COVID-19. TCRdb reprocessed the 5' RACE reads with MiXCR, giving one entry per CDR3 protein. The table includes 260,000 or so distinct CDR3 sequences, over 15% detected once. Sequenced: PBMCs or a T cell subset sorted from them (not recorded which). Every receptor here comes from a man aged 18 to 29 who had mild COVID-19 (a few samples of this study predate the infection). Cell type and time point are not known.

The CDR3 nucleotides read TGCAGTGCGCCGACAGGGGCTAATCAGCCCCAGCATTTT. Its protein is CSAPTGANQPQHF. The V call is TRBV20-1, the J call TRBJ1-5; 8 bases align to TRBD1. Germline-derived CDR1 and CDR2 are DFQATT and SNEGSKA (reference sequence). CDR3 length: 13 residues. V was clipped by 6 bases and J by 4 bases; unmatched bases: 5.

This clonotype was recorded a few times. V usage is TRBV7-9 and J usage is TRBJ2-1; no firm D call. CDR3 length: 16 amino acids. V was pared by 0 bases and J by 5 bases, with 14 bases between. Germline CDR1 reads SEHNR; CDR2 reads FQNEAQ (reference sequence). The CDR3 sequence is CASSLAWTPIDNEQFF. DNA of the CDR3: TGTGCCAGCAGCTTAGCTTGGACCCCCATAGACAATGAGCAGTTCTTC.

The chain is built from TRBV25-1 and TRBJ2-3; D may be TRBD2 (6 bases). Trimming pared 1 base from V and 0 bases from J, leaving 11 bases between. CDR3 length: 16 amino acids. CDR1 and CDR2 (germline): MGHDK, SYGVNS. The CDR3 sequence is CASSEWGRGSTDTQYF. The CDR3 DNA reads TGTGCCAGCAGTGAATGGGGCCGGGGGAGCACAGATACGCAGTATTTT.

This CDR3 reads CASSLEGFGNQPQHF. CDR3 bases: TGTGCCAGCAGTTTAGAAGGGTTTGGCAATCAGCCCCAGCATTTT. V is TRBV12-3 or TRBV12-4 and J is TRBJ1-5, with D unresolved. The CDR3 spans 15 residues. V was clipped by 1 base and J by 2 bases, with 9 bases between them.

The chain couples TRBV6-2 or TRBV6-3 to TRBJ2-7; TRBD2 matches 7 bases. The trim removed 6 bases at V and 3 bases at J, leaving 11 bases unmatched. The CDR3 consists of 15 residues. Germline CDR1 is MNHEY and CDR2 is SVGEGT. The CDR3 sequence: CASSSGVGGLYEQYF. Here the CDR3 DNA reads TGTGCCAGCAGCTCCGGAGTGGGAGGGCTCTACGAGCAGTACTTC.

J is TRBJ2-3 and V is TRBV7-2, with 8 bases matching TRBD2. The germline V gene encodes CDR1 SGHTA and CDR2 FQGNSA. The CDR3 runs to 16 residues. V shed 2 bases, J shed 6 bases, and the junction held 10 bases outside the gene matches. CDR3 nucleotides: TGTGCCAGCAGCTTATTCTTCGGGGGGGCCGGGGATACGCAGTATTTT. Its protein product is CASSLFFGGAGDTQYF.

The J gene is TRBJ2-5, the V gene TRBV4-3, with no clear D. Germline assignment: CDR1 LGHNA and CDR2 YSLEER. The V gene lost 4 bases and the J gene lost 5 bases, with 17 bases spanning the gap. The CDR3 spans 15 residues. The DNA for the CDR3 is TGCGCCAGCAGCCGGTCCTGGTCGGGTTACGAGACCCAGTACTTC. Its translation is CASSRSWSGYETQYF.

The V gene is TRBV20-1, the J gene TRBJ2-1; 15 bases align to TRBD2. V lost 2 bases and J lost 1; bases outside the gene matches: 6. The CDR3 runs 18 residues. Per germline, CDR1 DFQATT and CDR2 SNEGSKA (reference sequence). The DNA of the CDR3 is TGCAGTGCTAGAATGGGACTAGCGGGGGGCCGGTCCTACAATGAGCAGTTCTTC. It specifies CSARMGLAGGRSYNEQFF.

The CDR3 reads CASSQEGRAWADTQYF. The CDR3 bases are TGCGCCAGCAGCCAAGAAGGGAGGGCTTGGGCAGATACGCAGTATTTT. The chain carries TRBV4-3 and TRBJ2-3; 7 bases match TRBD2. Germline V gene data show CDR1 as LGHNA and CDR2 as YSLEER. The trim removed 0 bases at V and 4 bases at J, leaving 7 bases unmatched. CDR3 length: 16 amino acids.

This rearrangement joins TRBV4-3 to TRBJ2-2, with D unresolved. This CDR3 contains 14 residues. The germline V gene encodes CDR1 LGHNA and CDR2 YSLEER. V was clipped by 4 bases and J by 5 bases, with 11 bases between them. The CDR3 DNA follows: TGCGCCAGCAGCCCGGAGCCTGGGACCGGGGAGCTGTTTTTT. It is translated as CASSPEPGTGELFF.

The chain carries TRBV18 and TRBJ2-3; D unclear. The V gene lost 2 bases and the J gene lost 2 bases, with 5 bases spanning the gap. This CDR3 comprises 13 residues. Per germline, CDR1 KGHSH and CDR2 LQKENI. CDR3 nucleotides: TGTGCCAGCTCACCAGAGATCACAGATACGCAGTATTTT. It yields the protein CASSPEITDTQYF.

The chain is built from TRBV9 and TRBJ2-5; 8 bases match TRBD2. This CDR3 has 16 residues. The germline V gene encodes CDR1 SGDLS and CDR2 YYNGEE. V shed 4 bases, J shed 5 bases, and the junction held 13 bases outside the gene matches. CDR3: CASSISGSPSGETQYF. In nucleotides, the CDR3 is TGTGCCAGCAGCATCAGCGGTTCGCCTAGCGGGGAGACCCAGTACTTC.

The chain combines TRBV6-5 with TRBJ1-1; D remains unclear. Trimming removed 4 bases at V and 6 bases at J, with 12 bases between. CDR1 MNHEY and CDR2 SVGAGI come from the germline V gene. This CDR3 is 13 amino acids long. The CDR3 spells CASSSRVIAEAFF. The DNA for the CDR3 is TGTGCCAGCAGTTCGAGGGTAATCGCTGAAGCTTTCTTT.

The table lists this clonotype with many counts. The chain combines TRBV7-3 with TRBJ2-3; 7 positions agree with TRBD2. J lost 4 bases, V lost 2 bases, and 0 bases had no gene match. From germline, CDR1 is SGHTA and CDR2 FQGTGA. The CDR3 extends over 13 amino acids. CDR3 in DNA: TGTGCCAGCAGCTTACGGGAGGCAGATACGCAGTATTTT. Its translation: CASSLREADTQYF.

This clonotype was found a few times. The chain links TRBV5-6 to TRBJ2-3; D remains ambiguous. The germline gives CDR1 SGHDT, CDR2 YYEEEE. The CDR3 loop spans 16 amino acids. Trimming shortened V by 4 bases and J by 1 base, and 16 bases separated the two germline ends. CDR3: CASSHNLVFGTDTQYF. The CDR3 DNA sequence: TGTGCCAGCAGCCACAATCTAGTTTTCGGCACAGATACGCAGTATTTT.

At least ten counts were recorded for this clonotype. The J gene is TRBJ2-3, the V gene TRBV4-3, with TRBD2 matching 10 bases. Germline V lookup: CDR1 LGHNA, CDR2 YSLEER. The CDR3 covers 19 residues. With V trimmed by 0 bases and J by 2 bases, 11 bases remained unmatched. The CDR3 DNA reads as TGCGCCAGCAGCCAAGATCCCGTTACTAGCGGGGTTTTCACAGATACGCAGTATTTT. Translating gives CASSQDPVTSGVFTDTQYF.

The CDR3: CASSPRRSPLGETQYF. The CDR3, as DNA: TGTGCCAGCAGCCCTAGAAGAAGCCCACTAGGGGAGACCCAGTACTTC. The chain couples TRBV7-9 to TRBJ2-5, with D tentatively TRBD2 (5 bases). V was shortened by 5 bases and J by 5 bases, with 21 bases between the two germline ends. This CDR3 contains 16 residues. Looked up from germline, CDR1 is SEHNR and CDR2 is FQNEAQ (reference sequence).

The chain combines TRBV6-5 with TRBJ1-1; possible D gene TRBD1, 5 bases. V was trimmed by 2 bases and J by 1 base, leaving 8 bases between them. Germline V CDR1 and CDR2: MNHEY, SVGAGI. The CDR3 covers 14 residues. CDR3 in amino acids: CASSYRTPNTEAFF. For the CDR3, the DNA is TGTGCCAGCAGTTACCGGACACCGAACACTGAAGCTTTCTTT.

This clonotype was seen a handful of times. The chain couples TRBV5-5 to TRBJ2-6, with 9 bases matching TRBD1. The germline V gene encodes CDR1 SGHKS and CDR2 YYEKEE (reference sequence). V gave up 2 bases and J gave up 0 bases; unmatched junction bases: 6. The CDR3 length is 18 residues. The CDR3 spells CASSFPTGGVSGANVLTF. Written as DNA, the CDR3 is TGTGCCAGCAGCTTTCCGACAGGGGGGGTCTCTGGGGCCAACGTCCTGACTTTC.

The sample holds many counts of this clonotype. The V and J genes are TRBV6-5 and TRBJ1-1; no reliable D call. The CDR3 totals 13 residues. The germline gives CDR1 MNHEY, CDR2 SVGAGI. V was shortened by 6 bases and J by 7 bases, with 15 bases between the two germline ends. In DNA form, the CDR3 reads TGTGCCAGCAGAGATCCGGACGAAGATGAAGCTTTCTTT. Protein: CASRDPDEDEAFF.

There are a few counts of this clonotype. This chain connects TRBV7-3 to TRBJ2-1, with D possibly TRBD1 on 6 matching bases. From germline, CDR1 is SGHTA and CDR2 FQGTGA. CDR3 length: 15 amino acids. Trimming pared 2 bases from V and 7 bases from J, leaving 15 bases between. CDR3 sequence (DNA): TGTGCCAGCAGCTTATTTGGGTACAGGGTAAATGAGCAGTTCTTC. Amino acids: CASSLFGYRVNEQFF.

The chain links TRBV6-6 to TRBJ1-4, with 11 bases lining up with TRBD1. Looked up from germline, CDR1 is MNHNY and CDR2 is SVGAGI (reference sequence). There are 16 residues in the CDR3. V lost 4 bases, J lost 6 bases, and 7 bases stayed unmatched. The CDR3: CASSSGQGAQYEKLFF. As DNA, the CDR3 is TGTGCCAGCAGTTCCGGACAGGGGGCGCAGTATGAAAAACTGTTTTTT.